Sequencing of this T cell receptor beta chain was carried out in a study of Ad26.COV2.S vaccination and SARS-CoV-2 variants. Concerning this clone: Its antigen is not known.

Overall study findings and caveats: Spike-specific TCR breadth was greater after Ad26.COV2.S than placebo. Recipients of vaccine and of placebo showed similar breadth of their non-spike TCR repertoires.

Profiling relied on immunoSEQ multiplex PCR, and the TCRdb table lists in-frame clones only, not all of them. The table records some 350,000 clones, roughly 90% of them present only once. The treatment here: over 15 received Ad26.COV2.S at low or high dose, single or two shots; about 5 received placebo; per-sample allocation not given. The samples were gathered on day 63 after the first injection of vaccine or placebo. From germline, CDR1 is SGHTA and CDR2 FQGNSA. V lost 3 bases to trimming and J lost 4 bases, with 15 bases between them. CDR3 size: 16 residues. V usage is TRBV7-2 and J usage is TRBJ1-4, with D perhaps TRBD1 (5 bases). The origin of this receptor is a person aged 18-65 years who received the Ad26.COV2.S COVID-19 vaccine or a placebo. Material: peripheral blood, obtained in a trial of Ad26.COV2.S vaccine versus placebo. The DNA of the CDR3 is TGTGCCAGCAGCTTTTTGGGGTGGGGGGTTAATGAAAAACTGTTTTTT. As protein: CASSFLGWGVNEKLFF.